The source of this T cell receptor (beta chain) is a study of T cell responses to AZD1222 COVID-19 vaccine. The study's findings and limits: Rises in breadth and depth of Spike-specific TCRs came after two AZD1222 doses. A reported finding is that nearly half of spike-specific TCRs target unmutated variant regions. Most donors were white British and more were female, and clonal diversity was possibly underestimated. The repertoires were collected only after the peak T cell response.

CDR1 and CDR2 from the germline V gene are MDHEN and SYDVKM. This CDR3 region has 11 residues. Between the trimmed V and J ends, which lost 5 bases and 5 bases, there was a span of 3 bases. The assay was immunoSEQ multiplex PCR, and TCRdb's table has in-frame clones only and misses some. This table has 70,000 to 80,000 clones, roughly 85% appearing once. A word on this clone: Antigen: not known.

Sequencing used peripheral blood, obtained on day 0 of AZD1222 vaccination. The sequence was collected from an adult in good health. This sequence joins TRBV28 and TRBJ1-4; D ambiguous. The chain's CDR3 is CASSQNEKLFF. The CDR3 region has the DNA TGTGCCAGCAGTCAAAATGAAAAACTGTTTTTT.